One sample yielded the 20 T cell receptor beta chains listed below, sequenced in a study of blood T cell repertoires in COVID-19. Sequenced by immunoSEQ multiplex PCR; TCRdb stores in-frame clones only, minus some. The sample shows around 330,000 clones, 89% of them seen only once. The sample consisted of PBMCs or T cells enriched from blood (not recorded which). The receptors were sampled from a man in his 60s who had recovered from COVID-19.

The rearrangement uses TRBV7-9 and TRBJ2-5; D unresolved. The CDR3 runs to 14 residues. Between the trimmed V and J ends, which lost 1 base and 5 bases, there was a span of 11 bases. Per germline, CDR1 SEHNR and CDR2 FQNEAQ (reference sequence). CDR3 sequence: CASSLDPVPETQYF. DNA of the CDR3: TGTGCCAGCAGCTTAGACCCGGTACCGGAGACCCAGTACTTC.

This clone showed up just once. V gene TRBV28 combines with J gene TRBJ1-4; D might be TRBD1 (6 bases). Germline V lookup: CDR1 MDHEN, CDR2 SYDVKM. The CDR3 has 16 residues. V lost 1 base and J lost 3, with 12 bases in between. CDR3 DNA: TGTGCCAGCAGTTTATTAGGGACAAGCCCTAATGAAAAACTGTTTTTT. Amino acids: CASSLLGTSPNEKLFF.

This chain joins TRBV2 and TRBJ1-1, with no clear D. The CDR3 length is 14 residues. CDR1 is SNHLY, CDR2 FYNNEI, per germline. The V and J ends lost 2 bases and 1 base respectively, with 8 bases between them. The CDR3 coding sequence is TGTGCCAGCAGTGAACGGGGTGGGAACACTGAAGCTTTCTTT. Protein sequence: CASSERGGNTEAFF.

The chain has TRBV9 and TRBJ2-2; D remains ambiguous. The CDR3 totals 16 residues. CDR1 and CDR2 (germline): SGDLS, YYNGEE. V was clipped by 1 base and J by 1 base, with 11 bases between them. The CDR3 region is CASSVLGRKNTGELFF. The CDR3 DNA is TGTGCCAGCAGCGTATTGGGCAGAAAGAACACCGGGGAGCTGTTTTTT.

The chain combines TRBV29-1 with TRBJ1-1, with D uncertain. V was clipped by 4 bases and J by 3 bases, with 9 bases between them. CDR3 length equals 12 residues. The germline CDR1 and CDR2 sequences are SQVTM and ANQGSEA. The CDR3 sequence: CSVVGADTEAFF. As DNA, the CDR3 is TGCAGCGTTGTGGGCGCCGACACTGAAGCTTTCTTT.

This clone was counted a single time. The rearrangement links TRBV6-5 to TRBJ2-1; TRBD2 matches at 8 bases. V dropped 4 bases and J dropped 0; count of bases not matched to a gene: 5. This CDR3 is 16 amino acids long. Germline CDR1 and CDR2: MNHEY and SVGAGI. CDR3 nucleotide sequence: TGTGCCAGCAGTTCCCCGACTAGCGCCTCCTACAATGAGCAGTTCTTC. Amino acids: CASSSPTSASYNEQFF.

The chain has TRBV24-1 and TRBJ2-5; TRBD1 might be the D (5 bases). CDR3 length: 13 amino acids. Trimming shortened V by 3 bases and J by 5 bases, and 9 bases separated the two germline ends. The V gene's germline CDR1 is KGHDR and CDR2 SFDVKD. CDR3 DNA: TGTGCCACCAGTGATGGGGCAGGGGAGACCCAGTACTTC. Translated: CATSDGAGETQYF.

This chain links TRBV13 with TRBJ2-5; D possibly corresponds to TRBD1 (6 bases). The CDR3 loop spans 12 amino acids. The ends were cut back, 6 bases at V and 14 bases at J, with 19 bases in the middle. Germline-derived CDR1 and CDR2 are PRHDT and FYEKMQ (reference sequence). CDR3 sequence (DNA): TGTGCCAGCAGTTTCAGTCAGGGGAACCAATACTTC. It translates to CASSFSQGNQYF. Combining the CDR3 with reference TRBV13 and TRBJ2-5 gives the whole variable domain AAGVIQSPRHLIKEKRETATLKCYPIPRHDTVYWYQQGPGQDPQFLISFYEKMQSDKGSIPDRFSAQQFSDYHSELNMSSLELGDSALYFCASSFSQGNQYFGPGTRLLVL.

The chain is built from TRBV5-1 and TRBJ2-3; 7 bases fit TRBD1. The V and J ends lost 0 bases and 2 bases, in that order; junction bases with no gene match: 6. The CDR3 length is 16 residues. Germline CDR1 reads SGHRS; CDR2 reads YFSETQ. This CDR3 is CASSLGRDSNTDTQYF. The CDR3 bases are TGCGCCAGCAGCTTGGGCCGGGACAGTAACACAGATACGCAGTATTTT.

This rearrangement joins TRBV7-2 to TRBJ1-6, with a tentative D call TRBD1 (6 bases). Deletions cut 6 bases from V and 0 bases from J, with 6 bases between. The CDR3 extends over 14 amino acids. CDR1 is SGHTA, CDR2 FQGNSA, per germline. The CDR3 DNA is TGTGCCAGCAGGGACAGCTCCTATAATTCACCCCTCCACTTT. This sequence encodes CASRDSSYNSPLHF.

Here the CDR3 DNA reads TGTGCCACCAGTGACGCGATTCAGGGGGCGAGGGGCTACACCTTC. Protein: CATSDAIQGARGYTF. This chain links TRBV24-1 with TRBJ1-2; 8 bases match TRBD1. CDR1 and CDR2 (germline): KGHDR, SFDVKD. Trimming at V came to 4 bases and at J to 8 bases, leaving 11 bases not matched to a gene. This CDR3 is 15 amino acids long.

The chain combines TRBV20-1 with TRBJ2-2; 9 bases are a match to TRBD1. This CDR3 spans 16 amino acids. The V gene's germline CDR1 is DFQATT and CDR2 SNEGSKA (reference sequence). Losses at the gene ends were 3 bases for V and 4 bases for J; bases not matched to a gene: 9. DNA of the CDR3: TGCAGTGCTAGTCAAAACAGGGGGCAGCTCACCGGGGAGCTGTTTTTT. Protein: CSASQNRGQLTGELFF.

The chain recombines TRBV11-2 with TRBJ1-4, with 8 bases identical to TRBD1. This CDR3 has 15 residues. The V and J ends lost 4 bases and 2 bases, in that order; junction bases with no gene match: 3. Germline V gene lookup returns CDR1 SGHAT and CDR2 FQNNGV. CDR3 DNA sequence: TGTGCCAGCAGCTCTCGACAGGGGACTAATGAAAAACTGTTTTTT. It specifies CASSSRQGTNEKLFF.

CDR3 in amino acids: CASSLPEGGYGYTF. CDR3 DNA: TGTGCCAGCAGCTTGCCCGAGGGAGGCTATGGCTACACCTTC. The V and J genes are TRBV5-4 and TRBJ1-2, with no clear D. The CDR3 extends over 14 amino acids. Deletions cut 1 base from V and 4 bases from J, with 11 bases between. The germline V gene has CDR1 SGHNT and CDR2 YYREEE (reference sequence).

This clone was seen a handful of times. CDR3 bases: TGTGCCAGCAGGGGAGACCTAGCGTACAATGAGCAGTTCTTC. Translating gives CASRGDLAYNEQFF. The chain combines TRBV7-2 with TRBJ2-1; D perhaps matches TRBD2 (6 bases). Looked up from germline, CDR1 is SGHTA and CDR2 is FQGNSA. Between the trimmed V and J ends, which lost 6 bases and 4 bases, there was a span of 13 bases. The CDR3 totals 14 residues.

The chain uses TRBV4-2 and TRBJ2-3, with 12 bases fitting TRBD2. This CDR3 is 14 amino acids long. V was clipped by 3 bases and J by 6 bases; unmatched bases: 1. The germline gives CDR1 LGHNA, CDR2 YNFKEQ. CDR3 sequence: CASSQGTSGDTQYF. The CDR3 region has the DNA TGTGCCAGCAGCCAGGGGACTAGCGGGGATACGCAGTATTTT.

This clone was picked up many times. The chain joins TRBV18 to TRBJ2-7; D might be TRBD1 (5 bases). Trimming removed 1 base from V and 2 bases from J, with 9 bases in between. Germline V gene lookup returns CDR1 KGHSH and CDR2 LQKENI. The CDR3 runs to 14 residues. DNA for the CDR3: TGTGCCAGCTCACCACAAAAGGGGACCTACGAGCAGTACTTC. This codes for CASSPQKGTYEQYF.

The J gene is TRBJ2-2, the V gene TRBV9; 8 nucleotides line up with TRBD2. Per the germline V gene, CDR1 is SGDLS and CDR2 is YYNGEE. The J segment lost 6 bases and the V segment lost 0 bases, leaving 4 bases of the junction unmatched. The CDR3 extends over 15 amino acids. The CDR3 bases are TGTGCCAGCAGCGTAGCTGGAGCGGGGGCCGGGGAGCTGTTTTTT. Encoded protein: CASSVAGAGAGELFF.

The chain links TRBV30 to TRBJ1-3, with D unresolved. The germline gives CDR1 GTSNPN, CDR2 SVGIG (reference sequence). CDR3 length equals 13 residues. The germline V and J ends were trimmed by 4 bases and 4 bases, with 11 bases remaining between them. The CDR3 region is CAWMVSPGNTIYF. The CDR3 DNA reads TGTGCCTGGATGGTCAGTCCGGGAAACACCATATATTTT.

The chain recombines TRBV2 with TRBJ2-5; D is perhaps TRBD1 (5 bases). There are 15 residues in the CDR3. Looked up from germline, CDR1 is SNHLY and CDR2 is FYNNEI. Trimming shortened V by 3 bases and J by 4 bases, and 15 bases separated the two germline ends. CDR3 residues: CASSDQVRAGETQYF. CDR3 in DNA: TGTGCCAGCAGTGATCAGGTCAGGGCAGGAGAGACCCAGTACTTC.